What follows describes a single TCR beta chain. This specimen comes from a study of low-dose radiotherapy and immunotherapy resistance in tumors. Study-level information: Alpha- and beta-chain coverage of first-strand cDNA came from TRAV- and TRBV-specific primers.

Regarding time point: after trial treatment. The treatment is: LDRT plus nivolumab, ipilimumab, low-dose cyclophosphamide and aspirin (RACIN trial). The authors ran about 18 PCR cycles to amplify TCRs with a constant-region primer and V-primer adapter. Via MiXCR, TCRdb re-called the reads, giving one row per CDR3 protein. Among 40,000 to 65,000 distinct CDR3 sequences listed, 33% were seen once. V dropped 2 bases and J dropped 7 bases, with 17 bases sitting between them. Germline V gene data show CDR1 as KGHSH and CDR2 as LQKENI. The CDR3 is 15 amino acids. The input for sequencing was PBMCs, taken after low-dose radiotherapy plus immunotherapy. The J gene is TRBJ1-2, the V gene TRBV18, with D perhaps matching TRBD1 (5 bases). This clonotype originated in a male donor with rectosigmoid adenocarcinoma. In DNA form, the CDR3 reads TGTGCCAGCTCACCATCGTGGAGAGGGGACGGTGGCTACACCTTC. Protein: CASSPSWRGDGGYTF.